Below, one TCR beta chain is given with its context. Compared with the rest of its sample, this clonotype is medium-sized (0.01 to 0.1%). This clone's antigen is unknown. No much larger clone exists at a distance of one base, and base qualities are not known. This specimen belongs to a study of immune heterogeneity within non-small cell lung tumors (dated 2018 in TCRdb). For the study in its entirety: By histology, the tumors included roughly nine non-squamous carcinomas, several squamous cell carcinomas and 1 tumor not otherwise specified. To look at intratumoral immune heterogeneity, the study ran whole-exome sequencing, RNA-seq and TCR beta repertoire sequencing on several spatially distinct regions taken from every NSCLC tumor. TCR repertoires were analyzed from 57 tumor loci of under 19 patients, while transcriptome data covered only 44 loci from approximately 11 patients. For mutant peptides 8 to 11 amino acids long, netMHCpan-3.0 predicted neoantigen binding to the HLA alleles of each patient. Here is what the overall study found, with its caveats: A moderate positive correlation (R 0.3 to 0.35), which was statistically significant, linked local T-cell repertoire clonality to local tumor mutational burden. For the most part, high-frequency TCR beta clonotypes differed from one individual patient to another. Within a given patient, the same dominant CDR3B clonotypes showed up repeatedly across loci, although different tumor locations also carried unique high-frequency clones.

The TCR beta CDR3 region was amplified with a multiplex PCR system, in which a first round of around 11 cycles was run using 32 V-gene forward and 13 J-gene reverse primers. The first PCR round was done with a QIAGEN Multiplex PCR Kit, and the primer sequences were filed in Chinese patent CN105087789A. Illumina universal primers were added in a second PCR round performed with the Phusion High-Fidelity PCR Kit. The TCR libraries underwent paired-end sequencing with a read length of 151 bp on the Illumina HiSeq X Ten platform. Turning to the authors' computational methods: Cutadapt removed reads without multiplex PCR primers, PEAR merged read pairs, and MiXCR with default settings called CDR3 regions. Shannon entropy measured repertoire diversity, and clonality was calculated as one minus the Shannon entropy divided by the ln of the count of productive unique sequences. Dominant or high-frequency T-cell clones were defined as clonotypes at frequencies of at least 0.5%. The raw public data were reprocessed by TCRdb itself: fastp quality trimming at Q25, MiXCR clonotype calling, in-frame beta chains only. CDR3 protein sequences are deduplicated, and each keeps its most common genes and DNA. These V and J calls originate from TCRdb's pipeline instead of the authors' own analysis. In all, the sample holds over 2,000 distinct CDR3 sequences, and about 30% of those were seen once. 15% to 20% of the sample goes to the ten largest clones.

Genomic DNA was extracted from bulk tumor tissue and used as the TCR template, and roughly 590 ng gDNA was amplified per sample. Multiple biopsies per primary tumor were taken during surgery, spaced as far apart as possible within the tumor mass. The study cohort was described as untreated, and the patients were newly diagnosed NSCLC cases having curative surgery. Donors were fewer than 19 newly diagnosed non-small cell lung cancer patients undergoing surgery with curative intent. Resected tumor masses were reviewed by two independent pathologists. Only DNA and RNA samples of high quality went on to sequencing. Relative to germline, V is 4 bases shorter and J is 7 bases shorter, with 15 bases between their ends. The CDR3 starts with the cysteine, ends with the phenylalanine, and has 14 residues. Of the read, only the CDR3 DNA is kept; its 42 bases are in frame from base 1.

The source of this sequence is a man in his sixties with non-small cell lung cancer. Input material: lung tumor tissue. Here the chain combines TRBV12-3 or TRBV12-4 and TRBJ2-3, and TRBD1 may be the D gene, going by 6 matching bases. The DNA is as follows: TGTGCCAGCAGTTACGGAATACAGGGTAATACGCAGTATTTT. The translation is CASSYGIQGNTQYF.